This passage covers 28 T cell receptor beta chains from one sample sequenced in a study of blood T cell repertoires in COVID-19. The protocol was immunoSEQ multiplex PCR, while the TCRdb copy is restricted to in-frame clones and leaves out a portion. The sample records 140,000 to 150,000 clones, approximately 81% being singletons. The sample comprised peripheral blood. The receptors derive from a human donor with acute or convalescent COVID-19. The donor label of this sample is uncertain.

The genes are TRBV7-2 and TRBJ2-1; TRBD1 is a possible D gene (5 bases). Deletions cut 4 bases from V and 3 bases from J, with 10 bases between. Germline V gene lookup returns CDR1 SGHTA and CDR2 FQGNSA. This CDR3 has 14 amino acids. The CDR3 nucleotides read TGTGCCAGCAGCTCAGGGAACGTCTACAATGAGCAGTTCTTC. This gives the protein CASSSGNVYNEQFF.

This sequence joins TRBV29-1 and TRBJ2-3, with 10 bases that match TRBD2. J lost 1 base, V lost 4 bases, and 11 bases had no gene match. The length of the CDR3 is 17 residues. Germline V gene sequence: CDR1 SQVTM, CDR2 ANQGSEA. The CDR3 is CSVAGTSALGGTDTQYF. In DNA, the CDR3 is TGCAGCGTTGCCGGGACTAGCGCCTTGGGTGGCACAGATACGCAGTATTTT.

The chain couples TRBV7-2 to TRBJ2-5; no firm D call. V lost 5 bases and J 2 bases, leaving 18 bases between the germline ends. This CDR3 spans 16 amino acids. The germline V gene has CDR1 SGHTA and CDR2 FQGNSA. The CDR3 nucleotides read TGTGCCAGCAGCGACACCCTCTCGGTTCCACAAGAGACCCAGTACTTC. As protein: CASSDTLSVPQETQYF.

CDR3 protein: CASREGRGLPSGANVLTF. The CDR3 DNA reads TGTGCCAGCAGGGAGGGTAGGGGCCTTCCGTCCGGGGCCAACGTCCTGACTTTC. The gene calls are TRBV5-5 and TRBJ2-6; tentative D call: TRBD2 (6 bases). V lost 5 bases and J 4 bases, leaving 22 bases between the germline ends. This CDR3 comprises 18 residues. Germline lookup yields CDR1 SGHKS and CDR2 YYEKEE (reference sequence). The whole variable domain, filled in from reference TRBV5-5 and TRBJ2-6, reads DAGVTQSPTHLIKTRGQQVTLRCSPISGHKSVSWYQQVLGQGPQFIFQYYEKEERGRGNFPDRFSARQFPNYSSELNVNALLLGDSALYLCASREGRGLPSGANVLTFGAGSRLTVL.

The chain joins TRBV27 to TRBJ2-2, with D maybe TRBD2 (6 bases). The V and J ends lost 2 bases and 3 bases respectively, with 19 bases between them. Germline lookup yields CDR1 MNHEY and CDR2 SMNVEV (reference sequence). This CDR3 has 18 amino acids. This CDR3 reads CASSLPARDSRYTGELFF. The CDR3 DNA reads as TGTGCCAGCAGTTTACCTGCACGGGACTCGAGATACACCGGGGAGCTGTTTTTT.

This chain joins TRBV5-4 and TRBJ2-3; a possible D gene is TRBD1 (5 bases). This CDR3 has 16 residues. The germline CDR1 and CDR2 sequences are SGHNT and YYREEE (reference sequence). V was pared by 0 bases and J by 4 bases, with 15 bases between. This chain's CDR3 is CASSLAQRRTSDTQYF. In DNA form, the CDR3 reads TGTGCCAGCAGCTTGGCCCAACGGCGGACATCAGATACGCAGTATTTT.

This rearrangement joins TRBV7-2 to TRBJ2-7, with a weak D call TRBD2 (6 bases). Germline V gene sequence: CDR1 SGHTA, CDR2 FQGNSA. The V end was cut by 7 bases, the J end by 1 base, with 17 bases between. The CDR3 covers 15 residues. The CDR3 protein is CASTLAGSGSYEQYV. For the CDR3, the DNA is TGTGCCAGCACCCTAGCCGGTAGCGGTTCCTACGAGCAGTACGTC.

The V call is TRBV2, the J call TRBJ2-1, with 8 bases lining up with TRBD1. The CDR3 contains 14 residues. The J segment lost 8 bases and the V segment lost 6 bases, leaving 9 bases of the junction unmatched. Germline V gene data show CDR1 as SNHLY and CDR2 as FYNNEI. The CDR3 coding sequence is TGTGCCAGCAGATCTGGACAGGGCGGGGATGAGCAGTTCTTC. It encodes CASRSGQGGDEQFF.

The chain has TRBV12-5 and TRBJ2-1, with D uncertain. The V end lost 1 base, the J end lost 2 bases, and 6 bases lay between the germline ends. This CDR3 contains 14 residues. The germline CDR1 and CDR2 sequences are LGHNT and FRNRAP. The CDR3 spells CASGLDSPYNEQFF. Here the CDR3 DNA reads TGTGCTAGTGGTTTGGACAGTCCCTACAATGAGCAGTTCTTC.

The V call is TRBV5-4, the J call TRBJ2-5; a weak D match, TRBD1 (5 bases). This CDR3 comprises 14 residues. Germline-derived CDR1 and CDR2 are SGHNT and YYREEE (reference sequence). V lost 0 bases, J lost 0 bases, and 6 bases lay in between. The CDR3 is CASSLEGYQETQYF. CDR3 bases: TGTGCCAGCAGCTTGGAGGGGTACCAAGAGACCCAGTACTTC.

The chain links TRBV12-3 or TRBV12-4 to TRBJ1-1; a weak D match, TRBD1 (5 bases). V lost 3 bases, J lost 7 bases, and 12 bases lay in between. The CDR3 runs 13 residues. The CDR3 spells CASSFKGVGEAFF. DNA for the CDR3: TGTGCCAGCAGTTTCAAAGGGGTAGGTGAAGCTTTCTTT.

This chain joins TRBV2 and TRBJ2-5, with 10 nucleotides matching TRBD2. V was clipped by 1 base and J by 0 bases; unmatched bases: 2. The germline gives CDR1 SNHLY, CDR2 FYNNEI. CDR3 size: 16 residues. The CDR3 DNA follows: TGTGCCAGCAGTGAAGGGACTAGCGGAGACCAAGAGACCCAGTACTTC. As protein: CASSEGTSGDQETQYF.

The chain has TRBV11-3 and TRBJ2-3; 7 bases are a match to TRBD1. Trimming at V came to 8 bases and at J to 2 bases, leaving 10 bases not matched to a gene. CDR1 is SGHNT, CDR2 YENEEA, per germline. There are 15 residues in the CDR3. The CDR3 region is CASSLEGANTDTQYF. As DNA, the CDR3 is TGTGCCAGCTCTCTTGAGGGGGCTAACACAGATACGCAGTATTTT.

V usage is TRBV7-8 and J usage is TRBJ2-4; no clear D gene. CDR1 is SGHVS and CDR2 is FQNEAQ in the germline V gene. The ends were cut back, 5 bases at V and 0 bases at J, with 8 bases in the middle. CDR3 length equals 14 residues. CDR3 residues: CASSMLLAKNIQYF. CDR3 sequence (DNA): TGTGCCAGCAGCATGCTACTAGCCAAAAACATTCAGTACTTC. The full variable domain, completed using reference TRBV7-8 and TRBJ2-4, is GAGVSQSPRYKVAKRGQDVALRCDPISGHVSLFWYQQALGQGPEFLTYFQNEAQLDKSGLPSDRFFAERPEGSVSTLKIQRTQQEDSAVYLCASSMLLAKNIQYFGAGTRLSVL.

J is TRBJ1-2 and V is TRBV30, with TRBD1 matching over 12 bases. Trimming cost V 4 bases and J 8 bases; bases outside gene matches: 8. Germline loops: CDR1 GTSNPN, CDR2 SVGIG (reference sequence). The CDR3 spans 14 residues. The CDR3 region has the DNA TGTGCCTGGACCCCGCCGGGGACAGGGGGCGGCTACACCTTC. Protein: CAWTPPGTGGGYTF.

This clone was counted a single time. V is TRBV18 and J is TRBJ2-2; TRBD2 matches at 14 bases. The CDR3 totals 17 residues. Looked up from germline, CDR1 is KGHSH and CDR2 is LQKENI. The ends lost 0 bases at V and 4 bases at J; junction bases unmatched: 1. CDR3 coding DNA: TGTGCCAGCTCACCACCCGGGACTAGCGGGGGCACCGGGGAGCTGTTTTTT. It encodes CASSPPGTSGGTGELFF.

The V and J genes are TRBV19 and TRBJ2-1; D is perhaps TRBD2 (5 bases). Per the germline V gene, CDR1 is LNHDA and CDR2 is SQIVND (reference sequence). The CDR3 has 15 residues. Trimming took off 5 bases at V and 3 bases at J, with 14 bases between the two ends. This chain's CDR3 is CASSREGDLYNEQFF. CDR3 DNA: TGTGCCAGTAGTCGAGAGGGAGACCTCTACAATGAGCAGTTCTTC.

This clone turned up a few times. The chain joins TRBV3-1 (or the pseudogene TRBV3-2) to TRBJ2-7; possible D gene TRBD2, 5 bases. The V and J ends lost 3 bases and 7 bases respectively, with 13 bases between them. This CDR3 contains 13 residues. CDR1 and CDR2 from the germline V gene are LGHDT and YNNKEL (reference sequence). CDR3 residues: CASSQGKSGEQYV. In nucleotides, the CDR3 is TGTGCCAGCAGCCAGGGGAAGTCGGGGGAGCAGTACGTC.

In this sample, this clone turned up a few times. The V call is TRBV6-2 or TRBV6-3, the J call TRBJ1-1; D gene ambiguous. V was pared by 4 bases and J by 2 bases, with 8 bases between. The CDR3 spans 13 residues. CDR1 MNHEY and CDR2 SVGEGT come from the germline V gene. CDR3 in DNA: TGTGCCAGCAGTTCGCCCCTAAACACTGAAGCTTTCTTT. Translated: CASSSPLNTEAFF.

The chain links TRBV9 to TRBJ1-3; 10 bases fit TRBD1. This CDR3 is built from 16 residues. Germline V gene data show CDR1 as SGDLS and CDR2 as YYNGEE. Trimming took 4 bases from V and 7 from J; bases not matched to a gene: 11. The CDR3 sequence: CASSPHPGTGDNTIYF. The CDR3 DNA follows: TGTGCCAGCAGCCCGCATCCCGGGACAGGGGACAACACCATATATTTT.

V gene TRBV5-4 combines with J gene TRBJ1-1, with a tentative D call TRBD1 (6 bases). CDR1 is SGHNT and CDR2 is YYREEE in the germline V gene (reference sequence). V was trimmed by 5 bases and J by 0 bases, leaving 14 bases between them. There are 15 residues in the CDR3. The CDR3: CASRPRDNMNTEAFF. CDR3 bases: TGTGCCAGCAGACCTCGGGACAACATGAACACTGAAGCTTTCTTT. Combining the CDR3 with reference TRBV5-4 and TRBJ1-1 gives the whole variable domain ETGVTQSPTHLIKTRGQQVTLRCSSQSGHNTVSWYQQALGQGPQFIFQYYREEENGRGNFPPRFSGLQFPNYSSELNVNALELDDSALYLCASRPRDNMNTEAFFGQGTRLTVV.

V gene TRBV11-1 combines with J gene TRBJ1-4, with D perhaps matching TRBD1 (5 bases). The V gene lost 5 bases and the J gene lost 8 bases, with 21 bases spanning the gap. This CDR3 region has 16 residues. Germline loops: CDR1 SGHAT, CDR2 FQDESV (reference sequence). The CDR3 sequence is CASSQTGPGSGEKLFF. CDR3 coding DNA: TGTGCCAGCAGCCAAACCGGACCAGGGTCGGGCGAAAAACTGTTTTTT.

The chain uses TRBV7-2 and TRBJ1-2, with D maybe TRBD1 (5 bases). The V end was cut by 0 bases, the J end by 5 bases, with 10 bases between. The germline CDR1 and CDR2 sequences are SGHTA and FQGNSA. CDR3 length equals 14 residues. This CDR3 is CASSLATGVYGYTF. The CDR3, as DNA: TGTGCCAGCAGCTTAGCGACGGGGGTTTATGGCTACACCTTC.

This sequence joins TRBV10-3 and TRBJ2-5, with 10 positions matching TRBD2. Losses at the gene ends were 2 bases for V and 1 base for J; bases not matched to a gene: 4. This CDR3 has 16 residues. The germline gives CDR1 ENHRY, CDR2 SYGVKD. CDR3 residues: CAISEALAGGQETQYF. For the CDR3, the DNA is TGTGCCATCAGTGAGGCATTAGCGGGGGGCCAAGAGACCCAGTACTTC.

This chain joins TRBV7-2 and TRBJ1-2; weak D call: TRBD1 (5 bases). Germline CDR1 is SGHTA and CDR2 is FQGNSA. The length of the CDR3 is 15 residues. V lost 2 bases to trimming and J lost 1 base, with 11 bases between them. CDR3 DNA: TGTGCCAGCAGCTTATCGGCAGGGAATAACTATGGCTACACCTTC. This translates into CASSLSAGNNYGYTF.

The rearrangement joins TRBV9 to TRBJ2-7; the match to TRBD2 covers 10 bases. CDR3 size: 17 residues. Losses at the gene ends were 0 bases for V and 6 bases for J; bases not matched to a gene: 12. The V gene's germline CDR1 is SGDLS and CDR2 YYNGEE. The CDR3: CASSVGSTSGTSTEQYV. The DNA of the CDR3 is TGTGCCAGCAGCGTAGGGTCAACTAGCGGGACGTCTACCGAGCAGTACGTC.

This clone occurred a few times. This sequence joins TRBV7-6 and TRBJ2-7, with TRBD2 as a possible D gene (5 bases). V lost 1 base to trimming and J lost 2 bases, with 6 bases between them. Germline CDR1 reads SGHVS; CDR2 reads FNYEAQ. This CDR3 is 13 amino acids long. The CDR3 is CASSLEEAYEQYF. CDR3 coding DNA: TGTGCCAGCAGCTTAGAGGAGGCCTACGAGCAGTACTTC.

This chain uses TRBV6-5 with TRBJ1-6, with D possibly being TRBD1 (5 bases). The length of the CDR3 is 15 residues. From germline, CDR1 is MNHEY and CDR2 SVGAGI. Trimming took off 6 bases at V and 10 bases at J, with 19 bases between the two ends. The CDR3 loop reads CASRIQESSRSPLHF. CDR3 DNA: TGTGCCAGCAGGATACAGGAATCGTCACGGTCACCCCTCCACTTT.